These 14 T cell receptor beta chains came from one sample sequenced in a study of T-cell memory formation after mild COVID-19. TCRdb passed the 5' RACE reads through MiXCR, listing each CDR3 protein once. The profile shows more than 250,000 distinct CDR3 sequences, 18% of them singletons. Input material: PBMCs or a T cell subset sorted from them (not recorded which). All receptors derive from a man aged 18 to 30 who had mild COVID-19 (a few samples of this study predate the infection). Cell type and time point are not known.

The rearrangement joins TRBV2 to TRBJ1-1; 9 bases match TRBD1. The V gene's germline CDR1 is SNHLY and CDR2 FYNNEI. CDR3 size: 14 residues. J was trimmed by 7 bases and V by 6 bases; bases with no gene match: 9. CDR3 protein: CASRPGTGMGEAFF. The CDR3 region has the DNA TGTGCCAGCAGACCTGGGACAGGGATGGGTGAAGCTTTCTTT.

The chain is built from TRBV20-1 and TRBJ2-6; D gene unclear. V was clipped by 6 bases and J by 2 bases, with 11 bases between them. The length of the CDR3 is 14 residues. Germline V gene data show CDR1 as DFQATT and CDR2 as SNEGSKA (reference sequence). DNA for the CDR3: TGCAGTGCCGAACCGGAGACTGGGGCCAACGTCCTGACTTTC. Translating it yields CSAEPETGANVLTF.

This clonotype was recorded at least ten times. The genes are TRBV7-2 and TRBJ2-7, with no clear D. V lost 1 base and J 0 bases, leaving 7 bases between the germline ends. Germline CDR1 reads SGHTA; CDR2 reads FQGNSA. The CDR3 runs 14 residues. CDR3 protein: CASSLVRSSYEQYF. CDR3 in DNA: TGTGCCAGCAGCTTAGTAAGGAGCTCCTACGAGCAGTACTTC. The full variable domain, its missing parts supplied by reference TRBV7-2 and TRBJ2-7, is GAGVSQSPSNKVTEKGKDVELRCDPISGHTALYWYRQSLGQGLEFLIYFQGNSAPDKSGLPSDRFSAERTGGSVSTLTIQRTQQEDSAVYLCASSLVRSSYEQYFGPGTRLTVT.

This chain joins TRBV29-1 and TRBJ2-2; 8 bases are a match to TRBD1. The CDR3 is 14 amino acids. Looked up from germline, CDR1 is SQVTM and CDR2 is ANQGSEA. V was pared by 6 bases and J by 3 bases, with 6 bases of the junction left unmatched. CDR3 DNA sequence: TGCAGCGTCCCAGGACAGGGACACACCGGGGAGCTGTTTTTT. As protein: CSVPGQGHTGELFF.

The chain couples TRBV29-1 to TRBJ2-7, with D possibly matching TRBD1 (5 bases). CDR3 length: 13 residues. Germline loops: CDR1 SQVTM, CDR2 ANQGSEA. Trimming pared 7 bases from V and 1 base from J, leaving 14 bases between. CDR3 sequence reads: CSAKDRSSYEQYF. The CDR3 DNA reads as TGCAGCGCTAAAGACAGATCTTCCTACGAGCAGTACTTC.

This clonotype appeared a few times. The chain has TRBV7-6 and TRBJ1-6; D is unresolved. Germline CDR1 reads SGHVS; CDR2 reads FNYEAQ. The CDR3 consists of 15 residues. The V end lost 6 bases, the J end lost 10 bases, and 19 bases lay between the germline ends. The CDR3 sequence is CASSPGSQAKSPLHF. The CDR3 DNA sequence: TGTGCCAGCAGTCCCGGGTCTCAGGCGAAATCACCCCTCCACTTT.

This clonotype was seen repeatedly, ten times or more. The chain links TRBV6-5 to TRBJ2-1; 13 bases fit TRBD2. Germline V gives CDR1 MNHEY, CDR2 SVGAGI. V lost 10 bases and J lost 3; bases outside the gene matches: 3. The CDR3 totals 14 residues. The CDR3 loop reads CATRLAGGYNEQFF. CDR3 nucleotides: TGTGCCACCAGACTAGCGGGAGGCTACAATGAGCAGTTCTTC.

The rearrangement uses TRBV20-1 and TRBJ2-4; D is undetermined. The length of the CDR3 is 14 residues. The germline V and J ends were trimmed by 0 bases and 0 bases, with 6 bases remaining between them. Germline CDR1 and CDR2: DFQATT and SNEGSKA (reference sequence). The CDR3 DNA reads TGCAGTGCTAGAGATGCGTTAGCCAAAAACATTCAGTACTTC. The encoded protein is CSARDALAKNIQYF.

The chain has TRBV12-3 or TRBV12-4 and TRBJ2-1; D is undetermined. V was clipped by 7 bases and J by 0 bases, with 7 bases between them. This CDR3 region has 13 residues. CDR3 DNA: TGTGCCAGCAAGAGGACCTCCTACAATGAGCAGTTCTTC. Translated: CASKRTSYNEQFF.

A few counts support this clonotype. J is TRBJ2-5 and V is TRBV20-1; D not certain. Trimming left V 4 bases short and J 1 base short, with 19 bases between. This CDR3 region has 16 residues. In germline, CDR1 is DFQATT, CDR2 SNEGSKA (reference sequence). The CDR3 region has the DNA TGCAGTGCTAAGGACGGACGGAAAGCAAGCCAAGAGACCCAGTACTTC. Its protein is CSAKDGRKASQETQYF.

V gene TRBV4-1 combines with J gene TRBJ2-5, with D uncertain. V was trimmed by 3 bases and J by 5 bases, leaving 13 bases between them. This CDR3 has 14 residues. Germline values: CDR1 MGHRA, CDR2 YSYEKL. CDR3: CASSHPSPGETQYF. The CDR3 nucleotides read TGCGCCAGCAGCCACCCCAGTCCGGGTGAGACCCAGTACTTC.

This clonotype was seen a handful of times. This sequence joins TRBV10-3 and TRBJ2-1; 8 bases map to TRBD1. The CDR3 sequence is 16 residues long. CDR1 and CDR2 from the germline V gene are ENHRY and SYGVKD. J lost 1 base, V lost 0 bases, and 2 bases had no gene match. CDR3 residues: CAISESRQGSYNEQFF. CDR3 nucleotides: TGTGCCATCAGTGAGTCCCGACAGGGGTCCTACAATGAGCAGTTCTTC.

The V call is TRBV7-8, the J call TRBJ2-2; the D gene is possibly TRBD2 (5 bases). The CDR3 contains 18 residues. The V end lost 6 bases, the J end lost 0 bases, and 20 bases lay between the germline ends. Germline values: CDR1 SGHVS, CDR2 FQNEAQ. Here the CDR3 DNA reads TGTGCCAGCAGTTACGGGCGAGGGAGTCCCTCGAACACCGGGGAGCTGTTTTTT. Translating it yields CASSYGRGSPSNTGELFF. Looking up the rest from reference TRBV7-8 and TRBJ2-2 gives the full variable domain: GAGVSQSPRYKVAKRGQDVALRCDPISGHVSLFWYQQALGQGPEFLTYFQNEAQLDKSGLPSDRFFAERPEGSVSTLKIQRTQQEDSAVYLCASSYGRGSPSNTGELFFGEGSRLTVL.

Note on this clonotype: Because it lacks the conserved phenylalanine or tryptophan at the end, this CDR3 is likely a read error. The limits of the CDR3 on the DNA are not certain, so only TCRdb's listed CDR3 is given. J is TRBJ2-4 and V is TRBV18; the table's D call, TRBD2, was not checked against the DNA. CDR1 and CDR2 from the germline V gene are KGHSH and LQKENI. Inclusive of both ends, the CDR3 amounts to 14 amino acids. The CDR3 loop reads CASSPSSGGGQLVL.